The clone carrying this TCR beta chain was seen only a few times. Its antigen is unknown. This PCR relied on a set of 60 Vbeta primers and 13 Jbeta primers. Assay: immunoSEQ multiplex PCR; the TCRdb copy retains only in-frame clones and omits some. The sample lists under 200,000 clones; less than 80% were seen once. The data were taken from a study of cytomegalovirus exposure and HLA in healthy donors. Across the whole study: Researchers found that about four fifths of about 400 genotyped donors fell within the Caucasian-associated ancestry cluster. Study findings and constraints: A list of 164 TCR beta chains associated with cytomegalovirus was given.

V lost 7 bases to trimming and J lost 5 bases; unmatched junction nucleotides: 8. Germline CDR1 LNHDA, CDR2 SQIVND (reference sequence). This CDR3 comprises 14 residues. The sequenced sample consisted of PBMCs. The sequence was obtained from a man between 35 and 55 years old in good health and CMV-seronegative. The genes are TRBV19 and TRBJ2-1; 7 positions match TRBD2. In DNA form, the CDR3 reads TGTGCCAGTATGCTGGGAGGGCTCGACAATGAGCAGTTCTTC. Encoded protein: CASMLGGLDNEQFF.